The 28 T cell receptor beta chains presented below share a single source sample, sequenced in a study of blood T cell repertoires in COVID-19. Only in-frame clones appear in the TCRdb table, and some are missing; sequencing was by immunoSEQ multiplex PCR. This sample carries hundreds of thousands of clones, over 75% of them seen once, and the ten largest clones take around 0.7%. Source material: peripheral blood. Receptors originate from a human donor in a cohort sampled during active COVID-19.

The chain recombines TRBV9 with TRBJ2-3, with 9 nucleotides matching TRBD1. CDR3 length: 15 amino acids. Germline V gives CDR1 SGDLS, CDR2 YYNGEE. The V segment lost 6 bases and the J segment 5 bases; nucleotides outside the gene matches: 10. CDR3 loop: CASNSRQGVIDTQYF. The DNA for the CDR3 is TGTGCCAGCAATTCCCGACAGGGGGTAATAGATACGCAGTATTTT. Full variable domain (rest looked up from reference TRBV9 and TRBJ2-3): DSGVTQTPKHLITATGQRVTLRCSPRSGDLSVYWYQQSLDQGLQFLIQYYNGEERAKGNILERFSAQQFPDLHSELNLSSLELGDSALYFCASNSRQGVIDTQYFGPGTRLTVL.

The chain has TRBV14 and TRBJ2-2; D ambiguous. The CDR3 has 15 residues. The V gene's germline CDR1 is SGHDN and CDR2 FVKESK. V lost 3 bases and J 6 bases, leaving 14 bases between the germline ends. The CDR3 protein is CASSHLESYPGELFF. The CDR3 DNA is TGTGCCAGCAGCCATCTCGAGTCCTACCCCGGGGAGCTGTTTTTT.

The genes are TRBV9 and TRBJ2-2; TRBD1 matches at 7 bases. The ends lost 5 bases at V and 3 bases at J; junction bases unmatched: 10. This CDR3 spans 16 amino acids. Per germline, CDR1 SGDLS and CDR2 YYNGEE. CDR3 in DNA: TGTGCCAGCAGGGCAGAGACAGGGCCACACACCGGGGAGCTGTTTTTT. Translating it yields CASRAETGPHTGELFF.

CDR3: CAWSPTGNQPQHF. The DNA of the CDR3 is TGTGCCTGGAGCCCAACGGGGAATCAGCCCCAGCATTTT. V is TRBV30 and J is TRBJ1-5; D unclear. The CDR3 has 13 amino acids. V was clipped by 3 bases and J by 4 bases, with 10 bases between them. Germline CDR1 and CDR2: GTSNPN and SVGIG (reference sequence).

This clone has more than one count but fewer than ten. The chain combines TRBV5-1 with TRBJ1-2; 8 bases fit TRBD1. This CDR3 is built from 14 residues. Per the germline V gene, CDR1 is SGHRS and CDR2 is YFSETQ. V lost 0 bases, J lost 5 bases, and 3 bases stayed unmatched. This chain's CDR3 is CASSLGQGLYGYTF. CDR3 DNA sequence: TGCGCCAGCAGCTTGGGACAGGGGTTGTATGGCTACACCTTC.

The CDR3 DNA is TGCGCCAGCAGCCAAGATAGTCCGAGTGGGGGGACTGAAGCTTTCTTT. It is translated as CASSQDSPSGGTEAFF. The V call is TRBV4-3, the J call TRBJ1-1; D is possibly TRBD1 (5 bases). The V end was cut by 0 bases, the J end by 5 bases, with 16 bases between. Germline CDR1 LGHNA, CDR2 YSLEER. This CDR3 is 16 amino acids long.

The V call is TRBV7-9, the J call TRBJ1-3; D may be TRBD1 (6 bases). The CDR3 sequence is 18 residues long. Germline V gene sequence: CDR1 SEHNR, CDR2 FQNEAQ (reference sequence). V gave up 4 bases and J gave up 4 bases, with 23 bases separating them. CDR3 protein: CASSSLITGRFAGNTIYF. In nucleotides, the CDR3 is TGTGCCAGCAGCTCCCTAATAACAGGGAGATTCGCCGGAAACACCATATATTTT.

This clone was detected only a few times. The chain employs TRBV3-1 (or the pseudogene TRBV3-2) and TRBJ1-2; D is uncertain. The germline CDR1 and CDR2 sequences are LGHDT and YNNKEL (reference sequence). Trimming took 1 base from V and 4 from J, leaving 7 bases between them. The CDR3 runs to 13 residues. This CDR3 reads CASSQVYSYGYTF. DNA for the CDR3: TGTGCCAGCAGCCAAGTCTACAGCTATGGCTACACCTTC.

The chain employs TRBV28 and TRBJ1-4; D uncertain. The germline V and J ends were trimmed by 10 bases and 0 bases, with 21 bases remaining between them. There are 17 residues in the CDR3. Germline V gene data show CDR1 as MDHEN and CDR2 as SYDVKM. The CDR3: CATLTISMATTNEKLFF. The CDR3 DNA is TGTGCCACCCTTACGATCTCGATGGCCACAACTAATGAAAAACTGTTTTTT.

This clone showed up just once. Distinct nucleotide sequences in the sample also encode this CDR3. The rearrangement links TRBV30 to TRBJ2-7, with a tentative D call TRBD1 (5 bases). CDR3 length: 12 amino acids. V lost 3 bases and J 4 bases, leaving 10 bases between the germline ends. Germline lookup yields CDR1 GTSNPN and CDR2 SVGIG (reference sequence). CDR3: CAWSAQGYEQYF. The CDR3 bases are TGTGCCTGGAGCGCCCAGGGATACGAGCAGTACTTC.

This clone was picked up one time. The chain couples TRBV6-6 to TRBJ1-2; D gene ambiguous. The germline V gene has CDR1 MNHNY and CDR2 SVGAGI (reference sequence). The CDR3 runs to 11 residues. Trimming removed 6 bases from V and 8 bases from J, with 10 bases in between. Here the CDR3 DNA reads TGTGCCAGCAGGAGGGAAATCGGCTACACCTTC. It yields the protein CASRREIGYTF.

The V and J genes are TRBV7-9 and TRBJ2-3; possible D gene TRBD2, 7 bases. The V gene lost 5 bases and the J gene lost 4 bases, with 13 bases spanning the gap. This CDR3 is built from 14 residues. The germline gives CDR1 SEHNR, CDR2 FQNEAQ (reference sequence). CDR3 in amino acids: CASSHTGGADTQYF. DNA for the CDR3: TGTGCCAGCAGCCATACGGGGGGCGCAGATACGCAGTATTTT.

The chain employs TRBV28 and TRBJ2-7; D might be TRBD2 (5 bases). CDR3 length equals 13 residues. V lost 5 bases and J 0 bases, leaving 8 bases between the germline ends. Germline V CDR1 and CDR2: MDHEN, SYDVKM. Written as DNA, the CDR3 is TGTGCCAGCAGTCGGGGATTCTCCTACGAGCAGTACTTC. This gives the protein CASSRGFSYEQYF.

The chain links TRBV9 to TRBJ1-2; 12 bases line up with TRBD1. The V gene's germline CDR1 is SGDLS and CDR2 YYNGEE. Losses at the gene ends were 7 bases for V and 2 bases for J; bases not matched to a gene: 6. The CDR3 contains 15 residues. The CDR3 region has the DNA TGTGCCAGCTCGGGGACAGGGGGCAAGAACTATGGCTACACCTTC. This gives the protein CASSGTGGKNYGYTF.

The J gene is TRBJ1-5, the V gene TRBV5-6; D is perhaps TRBD1 (6 bases). Looked up from germline, CDR1 is SGHDT and CDR2 is YYEEEE. The CDR3 spans 17 residues. V lost 3 bases and J 4 bases, leaving 20 bases between the germline ends. CDR3 in amino acids: CASSSASLRGGNQPQHF. The CDR3 DNA is TGTGCCAGCAGCTCGGCCTCCCTGCGAGGGGGAAATCAGCCCCAGCATTTT.

The V call is TRBV27, the J call TRBJ2-7, with 12 bases aligning to TRBD2. Trimming took 5 bases from V and 3 from J; bases not matched to a gene: 8. Germline assignment: CDR1 MNHEY and CDR2 SMNVEV (reference sequence). The CDR3 has 16 amino acids. This chain's CDR3 is CASSPSLAGGLYEQYF. Here the CDR3 DNA reads TGTGCCAGCAGTCCTTCGCTAGCGGGAGGGCTCTACGAGCAGTACTTC.

This clone was observed a single time. The V gene is TRBV27, the J gene TRBJ2-7; a possible D gene is TRBD2 (6 bases). V was clipped by 6 bases and J by 7 bases, with 19 bases between them. Germline V gene sequence: CDR1 MNHEY, CDR2 SMNVEV (reference sequence). The CDR3 is made up of 14 amino acids. This CDR3 reads CASRHRRGIGEQYF. Written as DNA, the CDR3 is TGTGCCAGCAGGCACCGCCGGGGGATCGGGGAGCAGTACTTC.

The chain links TRBV4-3 to TRBJ1-5; the D is unclear. The CDR3 is made up of 13 amino acids. Germline V gene data show CDR1 as LGHNA and CDR2 as YSLEER. V was shortened by 3 bases and J by 5 bases, with 8 bases between the two germline ends. The CDR3 sequence is CASSQGRDQPQHF. CDR3 nucleotide sequence: TGCGCCAGCAGCCAGGGGAGAGATCAGCCCCAGCATTTT.

The genes are TRBV12-3 or TRBV12-4 and TRBJ1-1; D unclear. Trimming stripped 4 bases from V and 4 bases from J, with 7 bases between. The CDR3 length is 12 residues. The CDR3 here is CASSSPVTEAFF. The CDR3 DNA is TGTGCCAGCAGTTCTCCGGTCACTGAAGCTTTCTTT.

Here the CDR3 reads CSASRGRPAAEAFF. The CDR3, as DNA: TGCAGTGCTAGTAGGGGGCGCCCAGCGGCTGAAGCTTTCTTT. V and J are TRBV20-1 and TRBJ1-1, with 7 bases that match TRBD1. Germline trimming cut 3 bases from V and 6 bases from J; bases unmatched to any gene: 10. Germline V gene sequence: CDR1 DFQATT, CDR2 SNEGSKA (reference sequence). The CDR3 runs 14 residues.

This chain joins TRBV19 and TRBJ1-5; TRBD1 might be the D (5 bases). The germline V gene encodes CDR1 LNHDA and CDR2 SQIVND (reference sequence). The V end lost 3 bases, the J end lost 2 bases, and 8 bases lay between the germline ends. The CDR3 runs to 14 residues. For the CDR3, the DNA is TGTGCCAGTAGTATGCTAGGGGGCAATCAGCCCCAGCATTTT. Its translation is CASSMLGGNQPQHF.

The genes are TRBV6-2 or TRBV6-3 and TRBJ2-3, with TRBD2 identical over 7 bases. The trim removed 5 bases at V and 6 bases at J, leaving 23 bases unmatched. Germline CDR1 reads MNHEY; CDR2 reads SVGEGT. This CDR3 is 19 amino acids long. CDR3 sequence reads: CASSDLGPGRGSSPDTQYF. CDR3 nucleotides: TGTGCCAGCAGTGACTTAGGCCCAGGGCGCGGGAGCAGCCCCGATACGCAGTATTTT.

The chain recombines TRBV7-9 with TRBJ2-1; D may be TRBD2 (5 bases). Germline V gene lookup returns CDR1 SEHNR and CDR2 FQNEAQ (reference sequence). Trimming shortened V by 8 bases and J by 12 bases, and 5 bases separated the two germline ends. This CDR3 is built from 8 residues. Here the CDR3 reads CASAGQFF. The CDR3 nucleotides read TGTGCCAGCGCGGGGCAGTTCTTC.

J is TRBJ2-1 and V is TRBV4-3, with 9 bases identical to TRBD1. V lost 2 bases, J lost 1 base, and 3 bases stayed unmatched. The V gene's germline CDR1 is LGHNA and CDR2 YSLEER. The CDR3 length is 16 residues. The CDR3 sequence is CASSQRGTGSYNEQFF. CDR3 in DNA: TGCGCCAGCAGCCAAAGAGGGACAGGGTCCTACAATGAGCAGTTCTTC.

The chain uses TRBV3-1 (or the pseudogene TRBV3-2) and TRBJ2-5, with D unresolved. The CDR3 totals 14 residues. The V gene lost 10 bases and the J gene lost 4 bases, with 19 bases spanning the gap. The germline gives CDR1 LGHDT, CDR2 YNNKEL (reference sequence). In DNA, the CDR3 is TGTGCCACCCTTATTCCAACATTCCCAGAGACCCAGTACTTC. Amino acid sequence: CATLIPTFPETQYF.

V gene TRBV5-4 combines with J gene TRBJ2-7, with TRBD2 matching over 7 bases. The V and J ends lost 3 bases and 6 bases, in that order; junction bases with no gene match: 12. Per germline, CDR1 SGHNT and CDR2 YYREEE (reference sequence). This CDR3 contains 15 residues. The CDR3 region has the DNA TGTGCCAGCAGCTCGGGGGGACTACTTCCCCTCGAGCAGTACTTC. Residues: CASSSGGLLPLEQYF.

The chain's CDR3 is CASSPGTSLQETQYF. For the CDR3, the DNA is TGTGCCAGCAGCCCCGGGACTAGCCTGCAAGAGACCCAGTACTTC. The chain carries TRBV7-3 and TRBJ2-5; TRBD2 matches at 9 bases. The J segment lost 2 bases and the V segment lost 5 bases, leaving 6 bases of the junction unmatched. The length of the CDR3 is 15 residues. Germline V CDR1 and CDR2: SGHTA, FQGTGA.

This chain uses TRBV3-1 (or the pseudogene TRBV3-2) with TRBJ2-3; no clear D. CDR3 length: 14 amino acids. The V gene's germline CDR1 is LGHDT and CDR2 YNNKEL (reference sequence). Trimming stripped 3 bases from V and 0 bases from J, with 7 bases between. The CDR3 DNA follows: TGTGCCAGCAGCCAGGAGTGGAGCACAGATACGCAGTATTTT. Encoded protein: CASSQEWSTDTQYF.